These 8 T cell receptor beta chains originate from one sample sequenced in a study of CD8 T cells in Susac syndrome. RNA was extracted with the RNeasy kit, and a quantity of roughly 0.5 to 1 ug was reverse transcribed using random hexamers. TCRdb re-called the immunoSEQ multiplex PCR reads with MiXCR, one entry per CDR3 protein. The sample lists approximately 130,000 distinct CDR3 sequences, under 95% occurring once. The sample consisted of CD8+ T cells from PBMCs. Receptors originate from a human donor with multiple sclerosis.

The chain is built from TRBV6-5 and TRBJ2-1; D gene uncertain. The ends were cut back, 7 bases at V and 8 bases at J, with 9 bases in the middle. The CDR3 contains 11 residues. Germline V CDR1 and CDR2: MNHEY, SVGAGI. The CDR3 spells CASKYGDEQFF. CDR3 nucleotides: TGTGCCAGCAAGTATGGCGATGAGCAGTTCTTC.

This chain joins TRBV7-3 and TRBJ2-5; 7 positions agree with TRBD2. This CDR3 comprises 14 residues. Germline V gene sequence: CDR1 SGHTA, CDR2 FQGTGA. Unmatched junction bases numbered 3, after V lost 3 bases and J lost 2 bases. CDR3 residues: CASSFGSGQETQYF. The CDR3 region has the DNA TGTGCCAGCAGCTTCGGTAGCGGGCAAGAGACCCAGTACTTC.

V usage is TRBV30 and J usage is TRBJ1-2, with a possible D match to TRBD1 (6 bases). This CDR3 region has 12 residues. Trimming cost V 7 bases and J 1 base, with 10 bases left between them. Per germline, CDR1 GTSNPN and CDR2 SVGIG (reference sequence). CDR3 DNA: TGTGCCTTCGGAGGGGGTAACTATGGCTACACCTTC. Encoded protein: CAFGGGNYGYTF.

The CDR3 reads CASSPGLAVYTQYF. CDR3 sequence (DNA): TGTGCCAGCAGTCCAGGACTAGCAGTTTATACGCAGTATTTT. This chain connects TRBV27 to TRBJ2-3, with TRBD2 matching over 8 bases. V was pared by 5 bases and J by 7 bases, with 8 bases of the junction left unmatched. Germline V gene sequence: CDR1 MNHEY, CDR2 SMNVEV (reference sequence). This CDR3 has 14 amino acids.

V gene TRBV6-6 combines with J gene TRBJ2-7; D is ambiguous. V lost 2 bases and J lost 2, with 10 bases in between. This CDR3 contains 14 residues. From germline, CDR1 is MNHNY and CDR2 SVGAGI (reference sequence). This CDR3 reads CASSYSPATYEQYF. As DNA, the CDR3 is TGTGCCAGCAGTTACAGTCCAGCCACCTACGAGCAGTACTTC.

This clonotype has just one count. This chain uses TRBV6-2 or TRBV6-3 with TRBJ2-2; D remains ambiguous. Trimming took off 6 bases at V and 2 bases at J, with 7 bases between the two ends. CDR1 MNHEY and CDR2 SVGEGT come from the germline V gene. This CDR3 contains 13 residues. The CDR3: CASRVSNTGELFF. The CDR3 DNA is TGTGCCAGCAGGGTATCCAACACCGGGGAGCTGTTTTTT.

The chain recombines TRBV7-9 with TRBJ2-7, with D unresolved. Trimming removed 5 bases at V and 3 bases at J, with 17 bases between. Germline V gene sequence: CDR1 SEHNR, CDR2 FQNEAQ (reference sequence). The CDR3 extends over 15 amino acids. The CDR3 coding sequence is TGTGCCAGCAGCAGCCGGAACGTTCTTTTCTACGAGCAGTACTTC. This gives the protein CASSSRNVLFYEQYF.

The rearrangement links TRBV11-2 to TRBJ2-1; D is possibly TRBD1 or TRBD2 (6 bases each). This CDR3 spans 13 amino acids. V lost 5 bases and J lost 4, with 9 bases in between. Per germline, CDR1 SGHAT and CDR2 FQNNGV. The CDR3 coding sequence is TGTGCCAGCAGCGAGGGGGGTTACAATGAGCAGTTCTTC. It codes for CASSEGGYNEQFF.